This T cell receptor (beta chain) was captured by sequencing in a study of blood T cell repertoires in COVID-19. The wider study: Italy, Spain and the United States were the sources of the convalescent and acute COVID-19 samples. Sources were T cells, B-cell-depleted T cells, or PBMCs; the material itself was cDNA or gDNA.

In the source study's methods: Reference gene primer amplification yielded estimated nucleated cell counts. Only in-frame clones appear in the TCRdb table, and some are missing; sequencing was by immunoSEQ multiplex PCR. V and J calls and clone size follow that table, whereas D and trimming were derived from the DNA. The sample lists under 150,000 clones, 81% occurring once. The CDR3 runs 13 residues. Germline V CDR1 and CDR2: ENHRY, SYGVKD. The junction had 12 bases not matched to a gene; V was cut back by 8 bases and J by 11 bases. The chain combines TRBV10-3 with TRBJ1-5, with 7 positions matching TRBD1. The sequence derives from a human donor with acute or convalescent COVID-19. The donor label of this sample is uncertain. Sequences were obtained from peripheral blood. The CDR3 sequence is CAIGQVEGVAQHF. The CDR3 DNA is TGTGCCATCGGACAGGTGGAGGGGGTGGCCCAGCATTTT.